The 16 T cell receptor beta chains given below trace back to one sample, sequenced in a study of blood T cell repertoires in COVID-19. Some clones are missing from TCRdb's copy, which holds only in-frame ones; the method was immunoSEQ multiplex PCR. Of about 75,000 clones in the sample, about four fifths were seen once. Sequenced material: peripheral blood. These TCRs come from an elderly woman with active or convalescent COVID-19.

CDR3 loop: CASSQRFSGSDEQFF. DNA for the CDR3: TGTGCCAGCAGCCAAAGGTTTAGCGGGAGCGATGAGCAGTTCTTC. This rearrangement joins TRBV14 to TRBJ2-1, with 9 bases identical to TRBD2. The CDR3 sequence is 15 residues long. Germline values: CDR1 SGHDN, CDR2 FVKESK. V lost 2 bases to trimming and J lost 8 bases; unmatched junction nucleotides: 7.

The chain recombines TRBV11-2 with TRBJ1-1, with a possible D match to TRBD1 (5 bases). The CDR3 loop spans 12 amino acids. CDR1 and CDR2 from the germline V gene are SGHAT and FQNNGV. The ends were cut back, 5 bases at V and 11 bases at J, with 15 bases in the middle. This CDR3 reads CASSPIGQSAFF. CDR3 nucleotide sequence: TGTGCCAGCAGCCCAATTGGACAATCGGCTTTCTTT.

This chain links TRBV7-9 with TRBJ2-5; 10 bases agree with TRBD2. Germline loops: CDR1 SEHNR, CDR2 FQNEAQ (reference sequence). Trimming cost V 5 bases and J 4 bases; bases outside gene matches: 13. There are 17 residues in the CDR3. Here the CDR3 reads CASSPQRGGRIPETQYF. The CDR3 bases are TGTGCCAGCAGCCCTCAGCGGGGGGGCCGAATCCCAGAGACCCAGTACTTC. Full variable domain (outside the CDR3, taken from reference TRBV7-9 and TRBJ2-5): DTGVSQNPRHKITKRGQNVTFRCDPISEHNRLYWYRQTLGQGPEFLTYFQNEAQLEKSRLLSDRFSAERPKGSFSTLEIQRTEQGDSAMYLCASSPQRGGRIPETQYFGPGTRLLVL.

The CDR3 loop is CASSQNLGLAGGWQYF. The CDR3, as DNA: TGTGCCAGCAGCCAGAACCTCGGACTAGCGGGGGGTTGGCAGTACTTC. The V call is TRBV4-2, the J call TRBJ2-7, with 14 bases fitting TRBD2. CDR3 length equals 16 residues. J lost 9 bases, V lost 3 bases, and 10 bases had no gene match. Per germline, CDR1 LGHNA and CDR2 YNFKEQ.

The rearrangement joins TRBV27 to TRBJ1-5; 9 bases agree with TRBD1. Germline CDR1 is MNHEY and CDR2 is SMNVEV (reference sequence). V was clipped by 5 bases and J by 3 bases; unmatched bases: 8. This CDR3 contains 16 residues. CDR3 nucleotide sequence: TGTGCCAGCAGTCCAAGGGGACAGGGCCCCAATCAGCCCCAGCATTTT. Translation: CASSPRGQGPNQPQHF.

The chain links TRBV2 to TRBJ1-5; 10 bases align to TRBD1. Germline V CDR1 and CDR2: SNHLY, FYNNEI. After removal of 3 bases from V and 6 bases from J, the junction contained 2 bases not matched to a gene. This CDR3 region has 14 residues. The CDR3 is CASSDDRGPQPQHF. DNA for the CDR3: TGTGCCAGCAGTGATGACAGGGGGCCTCAGCCCCAGCATTTT.

The chain links TRBV6-6 to TRBJ1-6, with 9 positions matching TRBD1. Trimming cost V 2 bases and J 10 bases; bases outside gene matches: 6. There are 15 residues in the CDR3. Germline CDR1 is MNHNY and CDR2 is SVGAGI (reference sequence). As DNA, the CDR3 is TGTGCCAGCAGTTACGTAGACAGGGGGTACTCACCCCTCCACTTT. This codes for CASSYVDRGYSPLHF.

The genes are TRBV4-1 and TRBJ2-7; 7 bases fit TRBD1. The germline V gene encodes CDR1 MGHRA and CDR2 YSYEKL. V lost 4 bases and J lost 4; bases outside the gene matches: 7. The CDR3 covers 14 residues. The CDR3 DNA follows: TGCGCCAGCAGCCCGCCGGGACAGCTTTACGAGCAGTACTTC. Protein product: CASSPPGQLYEQYF.

This chain connects TRBV5-6 to TRBJ1-3; 7 bases line up with TRBD1. This CDR3 comprises 17 residues. The junction had 9 bases not matched to a gene; V was cut back by 1 base and J by 2 bases. The germline CDR1 and CDR2 sequences are SGHDT and YYEEEE. CDR3 sequence (DNA): TGTGCCAGCAGCTTGTTTCCACAGGGGCTTCCTGGAAACACCATATATTTT. It translates to CASSLFPQGLPGNTIYF.

The V and J genes are TRBV6-5 and TRBJ1-5; maybe TRBD1 (6 bases). The germline V and J ends were trimmed by 6 bases and 4 bases, with 16 bases remaining between them. The CDR3 totals 15 residues. Germline CDR1 reads MNHEY; CDR2 reads SVGAGI. The CDR3 nucleotides read TGTGCCAGCAGGGCAGGGGTCTTAGGAAATCAGCCCCAGCATTTT. It specifies CASRAGVLGNQPQHF.

This clone appeared a few times. J is TRBJ2-1 and V is TRBV11-3, with D perhaps matching TRBD2 (5 bases). The ends were cut back, 1 base at V and 2 bases at J, with 12 bases in the middle. This CDR3 is built from 16 residues. The germline CDR1 and CDR2 sequences are SGHNT and YENEEA. CDR3 sequence (DNA): TGTGCCAGCAGCTTAGGCAGCGGAGTCACCTACAATGAGCAGTTCTTC. Translation gives CASSLGSGVTYNEQFF.

This sequence joins TRBV3-1 (or the pseudogene TRBV3-2) and TRBJ2-3, with 11 bases identical to TRBD2. CDR1 and CDR2 from the germline V gene are LGHDT and YNNKEL (reference sequence). V shed 4 bases, J shed 0 bases, and the junction held 3 bases outside the gene matches. The CDR3 is 16 amino acids. CDR3 DNA: TGTGCCAGCAGCCGCAGACTAGCGGGAAGCACAGATACGCAGTATTTT. Protein product: CASSRRLAGSTDTQYF.

The chain uses TRBV5-5 and TRBJ1-5; 10 nucleotides line up with TRBD1. The germline V gene encodes CDR1 SGHKS and CDR2 YYEKEE (reference sequence). Trimming removed 4 bases from V and 9 bases from J; junction bases left unmatched: 4. The CDR3 runs to 13 residues. The CDR3 bases are TGTGCCAGCAGCCGACAGGGGGCGCGGCCCCAGCATTTT. Translated, it gives CASSRQGARPQHF.

The chain joins TRBV3-1 (or the pseudogene TRBV3-2) to TRBJ2-1, with TRBD2 identical over 11 bases. The CDR3 is 17 residues long. With V trimmed by 0 bases and J by 0 bases, 1 base remained unmatched. Germline CDR1 reads LGHDT; CDR2 reads YNNKEL (reference sequence). In nucleotides, the CDR3 is TGTGCCAGCAGCCAAGAAACTAGCGGGGGCTCCTACAATGAGCAGTTCTTC. Residues: CASSQETSGGSYNEQFF.

CDR3 bases: TGTGCCAGCAGCTTACATCCTGCTGCGGGGGGGCAGTTCTTC. Translated: CASSLHPAAGGQFF. V usage is TRBV11-3 and J usage is TRBJ2-1, with 8 bases aligning to TRBD2. This CDR3 spans 14 amino acids. J was trimmed by 12 bases and V by 2 bases; bases with no gene match: 9. Germline-derived CDR1 and CDR2 are SGHNT and YENEEA.

In this sample, this clone turned up many times. The chain uses TRBV11-3 and TRBJ1-1; perhaps TRBD1 as D (6 bases). The CDR3 length is 12 residues. V was shortened by 4 bases and J by 6 bases, with 9 bases between the two germline ends. Germline V gene data show CDR1 as SGHNT and CDR2 as YENEEA. The CDR3 DNA sequence: TGTGCCAGCAGCTCAGGGGTGGCTGAAGCTTTCTTT. It translates to CASSSGVAEAFF.